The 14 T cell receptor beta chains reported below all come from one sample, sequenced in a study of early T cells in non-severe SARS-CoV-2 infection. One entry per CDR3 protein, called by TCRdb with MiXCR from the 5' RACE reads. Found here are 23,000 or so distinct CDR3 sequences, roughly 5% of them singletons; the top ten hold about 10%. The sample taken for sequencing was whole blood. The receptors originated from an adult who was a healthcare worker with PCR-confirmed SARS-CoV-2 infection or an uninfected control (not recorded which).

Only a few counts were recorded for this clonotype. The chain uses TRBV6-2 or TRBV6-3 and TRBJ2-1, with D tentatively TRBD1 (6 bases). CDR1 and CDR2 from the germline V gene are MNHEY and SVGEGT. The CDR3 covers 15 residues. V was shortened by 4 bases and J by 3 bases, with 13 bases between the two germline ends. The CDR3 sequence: CASSSMTGYYNEQFF. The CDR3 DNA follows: TGTGCCAGCAGTTCCATGACAGGATACTACAATGAGCAGTTCTTC.

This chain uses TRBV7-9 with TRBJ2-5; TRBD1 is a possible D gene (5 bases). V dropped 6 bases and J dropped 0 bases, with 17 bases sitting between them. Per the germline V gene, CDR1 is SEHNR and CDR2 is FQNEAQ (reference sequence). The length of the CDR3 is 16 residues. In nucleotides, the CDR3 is TGTGCCAGCAGAATAAAAACCCCAGGGTACCAAGAGACCCAGTACTTC. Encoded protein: CASRIKTPGYQETQYF.

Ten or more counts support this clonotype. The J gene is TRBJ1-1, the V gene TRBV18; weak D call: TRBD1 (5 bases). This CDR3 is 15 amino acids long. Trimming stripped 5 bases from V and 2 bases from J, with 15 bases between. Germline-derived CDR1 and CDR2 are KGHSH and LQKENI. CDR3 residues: CASSWGKTGNTEAFF. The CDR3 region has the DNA TGTGCCAGCTCATGGGGGAAAACGGGTAACACTGAAGCTTTCTTT.

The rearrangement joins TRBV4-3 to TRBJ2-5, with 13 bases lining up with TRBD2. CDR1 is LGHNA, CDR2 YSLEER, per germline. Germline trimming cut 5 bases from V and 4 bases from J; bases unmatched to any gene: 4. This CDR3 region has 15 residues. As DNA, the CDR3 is TGCGCCAGCAGCAAAACTAGCGGGAGGGGAGAGACCCAGTACTTC. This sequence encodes CASSKTSGRGETQYF.

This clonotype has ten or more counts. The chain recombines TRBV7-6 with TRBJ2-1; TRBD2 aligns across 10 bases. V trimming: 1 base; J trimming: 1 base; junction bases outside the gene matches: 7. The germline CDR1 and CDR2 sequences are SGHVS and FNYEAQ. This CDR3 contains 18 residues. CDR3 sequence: CASSLDSGRPSSYNEQFF. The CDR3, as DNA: TGTGCCAGCAGCTTAGATAGCGGGAGGCCCTCGTCCTACAATGAGCAGTTCTTC. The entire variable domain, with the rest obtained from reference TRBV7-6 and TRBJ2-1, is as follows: GAGVSQSPRYKVTKRGQDVALRCDPISGHVSLYWYRQALGQGPEFLTYFNYEAQQDKSGLPNDRFSAERPEGSISTLTIQRTEQRDSAMYRCASSLDSGRPSSYNEQFFGPGTRLTVL.

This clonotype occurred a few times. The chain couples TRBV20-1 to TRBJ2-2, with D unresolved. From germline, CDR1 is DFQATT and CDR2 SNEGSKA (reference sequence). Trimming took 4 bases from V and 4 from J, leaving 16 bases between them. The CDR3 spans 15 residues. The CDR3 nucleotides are TGCAGTGCTATTCGGCTAGATGCCGGCACCGGGGAGCTGTTTTTT. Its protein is CSAIRLDAGTGELFF.

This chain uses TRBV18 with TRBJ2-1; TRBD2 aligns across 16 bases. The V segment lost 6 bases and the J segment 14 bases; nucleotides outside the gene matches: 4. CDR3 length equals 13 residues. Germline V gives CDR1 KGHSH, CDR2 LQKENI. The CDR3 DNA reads TGTGCCAGCTCCGGGACTAGCGGGAGGGGCGAGTTCTTC. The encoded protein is CASSGTSGRGEFF.

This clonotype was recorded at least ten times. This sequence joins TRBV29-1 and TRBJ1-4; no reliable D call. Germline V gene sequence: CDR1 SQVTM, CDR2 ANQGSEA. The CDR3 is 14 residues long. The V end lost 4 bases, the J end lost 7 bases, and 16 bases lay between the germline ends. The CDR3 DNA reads TGCAGCGTTGCCCGAGGATCTTCACGTGAAAAACTGTTTTTT. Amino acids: CSVARGSSREKLFF.

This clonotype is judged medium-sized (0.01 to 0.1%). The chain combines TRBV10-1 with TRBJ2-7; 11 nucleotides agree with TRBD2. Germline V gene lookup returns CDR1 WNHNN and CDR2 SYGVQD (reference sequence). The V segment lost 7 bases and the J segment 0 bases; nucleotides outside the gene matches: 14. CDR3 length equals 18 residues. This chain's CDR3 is CASMCTSGRAQSSYEQYV. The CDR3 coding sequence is TGCGCCAGCATGTGTACTAGCGGGAGAGCCCAGAGCTCCTACGAGCAGTACGTC.

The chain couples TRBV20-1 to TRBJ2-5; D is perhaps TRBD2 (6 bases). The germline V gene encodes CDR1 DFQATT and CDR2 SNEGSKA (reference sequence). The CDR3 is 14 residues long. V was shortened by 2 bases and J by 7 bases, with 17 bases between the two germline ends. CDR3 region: CSARSGLLSLTQYF. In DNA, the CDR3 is TGCAGTGCTAGATCTGGACTACTTAGTCTGACCCAGTACTTC.

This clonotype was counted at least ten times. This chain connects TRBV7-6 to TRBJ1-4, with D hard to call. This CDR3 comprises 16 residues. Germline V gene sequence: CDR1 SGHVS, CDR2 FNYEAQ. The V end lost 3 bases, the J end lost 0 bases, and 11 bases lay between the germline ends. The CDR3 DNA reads TGTGCCAGCAGCTTTGAGGGCCATGCAACTAATGAAAAACTGTTTTTT. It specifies CASSFEGHATNEKLFF. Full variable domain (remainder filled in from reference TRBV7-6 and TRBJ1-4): GAGVSQSPRYKVTKRGQDVALRCDPISGHVSLYWYRQALGQGPEFLTYFNYEAQQDKSGLPNDRFSAERPEGSISTLTIQRTEQRDSAMYRCASSFEGHATNEKLFFGSGTQLSVL.

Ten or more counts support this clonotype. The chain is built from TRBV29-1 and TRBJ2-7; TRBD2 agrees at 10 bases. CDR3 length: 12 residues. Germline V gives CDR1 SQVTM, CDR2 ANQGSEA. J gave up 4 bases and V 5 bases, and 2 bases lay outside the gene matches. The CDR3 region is CSVPTSGYEQYF. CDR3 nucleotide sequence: TGCAGCGTTCCGACTAGCGGGTACGAGCAGTACTTC.

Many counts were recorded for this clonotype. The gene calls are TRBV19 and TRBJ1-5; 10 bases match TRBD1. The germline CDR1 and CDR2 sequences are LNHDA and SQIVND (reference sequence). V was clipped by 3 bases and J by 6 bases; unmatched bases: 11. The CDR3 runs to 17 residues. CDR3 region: CASSMGAGTGASQPQHF. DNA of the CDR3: TGTGCCAGTAGTATGGGTGCGGGGACAGGGGCAAGTCAGCCCCAGCATTTT.

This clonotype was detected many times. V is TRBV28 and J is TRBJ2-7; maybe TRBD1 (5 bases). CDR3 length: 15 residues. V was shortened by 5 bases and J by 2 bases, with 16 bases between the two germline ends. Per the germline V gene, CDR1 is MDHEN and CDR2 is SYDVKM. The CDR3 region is CASSRQGYRPYEQYF. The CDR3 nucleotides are TGTGCCAGCAGTCGCCAAGGGTACAGGCCCTACGAGCAGTACTTC. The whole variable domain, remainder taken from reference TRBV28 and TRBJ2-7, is DVKVTQSSRYLVKRTGEKVFLECVQDMDHENMFWYRQDPGLGLRLIYFSYDVKMKEKGDIPEGYSVSREKKERFSLILESASTNQTSMYLCASSRQGYRPYEQYFGPGTRLTVT.